A selection of T cell receptor beta chains follows, all from one sample in a study of shared clonotypes between healthy human individuals. The data were produced by immunoSEQ multiplex PCR, yet TCRdb's version contains in-frame clones alone and is incomplete. The sample records around 990,000 clones, 70% to 85% being singletons. Sequencing was carried out using memory CD4+ T cells from PBMCs. These receptors came from a man aged 18-30 years in good health. Some clones in this sample may be carry-over from other donors' samples. CDR3s include the opening cysteine and the closing phenylalanine or tryptophan. D genes are given only for firm matches. For some rows the clone size is stated as once, few or many, or as a class when expanded; others skip it.

V,D,length,size,J,CDR3,DNA
TRBV29-1,-,15,many,TRBJ1-1,CSARPGWGMNTEAFF,TGCAGCGCTCGACCAGGCTGGGGGATGAACACTGAAGCTTTCTTT
TRBV7-3,-,14,-,TRBJ2-3,CASSITSDQDTQYF,TGTGCCAGCAGTATTACATCAGACCAGGATACGCAGTATTTT
TRBV7-9,TRBD1,15,-,TRBJ2-7,CASSLKGTETYEQYF,TGTGCCAGCAGCTTGAAGGGGACAGAAACCTACGAGCAGTACTTC
TRBV21-1,-,15,-,TRBJ2-7,CASSKKLAGTHEQYF,TGTGCCAGCAGCAAAAAGTTGGCCGGGACCCACGAGCAGTACTTC
TRBV11-2,-,14,-,TRBJ1-1,CASSLDLQRTEAFF,TGTGCCAGCAGCTTAGATCTCCAAAGAACTGAAGCTTTCTTT
TRBV5-1,-,15,few,TRBJ1-1,CASSLEDPAYTEAFF,TGCGCCAGCAGCTTGGAGGACCCAGCCTACACTGAAGCTTTCTTT
TRBV15,-,13,-,TRBJ2-2,CATSRRDTGELFF,TGTGCCACCAGCAGACGGGACACCGGGGAGCTGTTTTTT
TRBV5-1,TRBD1,13,-,TRBJ1-2,CASSRDSIYGYTF,TGCGCCAGCAGCCGGGACAGTATCTATGGCTACACCTTC
TRBV4-3,-,14,-,TRBJ1-3,CASSQEFRGAAIYF,TGCGCCAGCAGCCAAGAATTTCGGGGGGCGGCCATATATTTT
TRBV6-5,-,13,-,TRBJ2-6,CASSRSGANVLTF,TGTGCCAGCAGCCGATCTGGGGCCAACGTCCTGACTTTC
TRBV19,-,15,-,TRBJ2-3,CASSPGGGVPDTQYF,TGTGCCAGTAGTCCAGGCGGAGGGGTCCCAGATACGCAGTATTTT
TRBV19,-,13,-,TRBJ2-7,CASSKGSAYEQYF,TGTGCTAGTAGTAAGGGCTCGGCCTACGAGCAGTACTTC
TRBV5-1,TRBD2,15,once,TRBJ2-3,CASTELAGVEDTQYF,TGCGCCAGCACCGAGCTAGCGGGAGTTGAAGATACGCAGTATTTT
TRBV4-3,TRBD1,16,once,TRBJ2-7,CASSQEPTGGYYEQYF,TGCGCCAGCAGCCAAGAACCGACAGGGGGCTACTACGAGCAGTACTTC
TRBV7-3,-,14,-,TRBJ2-1,CASSQYMLDNEQFF,TGTGCCAGCAGCCAATACATGTTGGACAATGAGCAGTTCTTC
TRBV5-4,TRBD2,15,-,TRBJ2-7,CASSLVAAGTYEQYF,TGTGCCAGCAGCTTGGTGGCAGCGGGAACCTACGAGCAGTACTTC
TRBV7-3,TRBD2,15,-,TRBJ2-5,CASSLIPGGQETQYF,TGTGCCAGCAGCTTAATCCCGGGAGGACAAGAGACCCAGTACTTC
TRBV7-2,-,15,-,TRBJ1-4,CASSPAATTNEKLFF,TGTGCCAGCAGCCCAGCGGCTACAACTAATGAAAAACTGTTTTTT
TRBV7-2,-,14,-,TRBJ1-1,CASSLIWGDTEAFF,TGTGCCAGCAGCTTAATATGGGGGGACACTGAAGCTTTCTTT
TRBV11-2,-,16,-,TRBJ2-1,CASSLIGFRSYNEQFF,TGTGCCAGCAGCTTAATTGGATTCCGCTCCTACAATGAGCAGTTCTTC
TRBV6-6,-,14,-,TRBJ2-3,CASSVPPVQDTQYF,TGTGCCAGCAGTGTCCCACCTGTTCAGGATACGCAGTATTTT
TRBV9,-,18,-,TRBJ2-7,CASSETGTGAANSYEQYF,TGTGCCAGCAGCGAAACCGGGACTGGGGCAGCGAACTCCTACGAGCAGTACTTC
TRBV27,-,13,-,TRBJ1-1,CASSFRDLTEAFF,TGTGCCAGCAGTTTCCGGGACTTGACTGAAGCTTTCTTT
TRBV5-1,-,16,-,TRBJ2-1,CATSSTGASSYNEQFF,TGCGCCACAAGCTCGACCGGGGCGAGCTCCTACAATGAGCAGTTCTTC
TRBV12-5,TRBD1,18,few,TRBJ1-1,CASGWMGQGAGKNTEAFF,TGTGCTAGTGGTTGGATGGGACAGGGTGCGGGGAAGAACACTGAAGCTTTCTTT
TRBV5-1,-,14,-,TRBJ2-1,CASSLEPSNNEQFF,TGCGCCAGCAGCTTAGAGCCCTCTAACAATGAGCAGTTCTTC
TRBV29-1,TRBD1,13,-,TRBJ2-7,CSVLGQGGYEQYF,TGCAGCGTTCTGGGACAGGGTGGTTACGAGCAGTACTTC
TRBV11-1,TRBD1,15,-,TRBJ2-7,CASSSTGTGYYEQYF,TGTGCCAGCAGCTCCACCGGGACAGGGTATTACGAGCAGTACTTC
TRBV18,-,15,few,TRBJ2-3,CASSLSTAMLDTQYF,TGTGCCAGCTCACTATCGACAGCTATGCTAGATACGCAGTATTTT
TRBV18,-,12,-,TRBJ2-5,CASSPVPETQYF,TGTGCCAGCTCACCGGTTCCAGAGACCCAGTACTTC
TRBV9,-,14,-,TRBJ2-4,CASRGILNKNIQYF,TGTGCCAGCAGAGGAATTTTGAACAAAAACATTCAGTACTTC
TRBV28,TRBD2,16,-,TRBJ2-7,CASSSPGTSYRYEQYF,TGTGCCAGCAGTTCCCCCGGGACTAGTTATCGGTACGAGCAGTACTTC
TRBV28,TRBD2,14,-,TRBJ2-5,CAGRRTSGQETQYF,TGTGCCGGCAGGAGGACTAGCGGCCAAGAGACCCAGTACTTC
TRBV11-2,TRBD1,18,-,TRBJ2-6,CASRNPGQGAVGANVLTF,TGTGCCAGCAGAAACCCGGGACAGGGGGCGGTTGGGGCCAACGTCCTGACTTTC
TRBV10-3,TRBD2,15,-,TRBJ2-7,CAISEGRAATYEQYF,TGTGCCATCAGTGAGGGGAGGGCAGCTACCTACGAGCAGTACTTC
TRBV6-6,-,13,-,TRBJ2-3,CASSSQLGGTQYF,TGTGCCAGCAGTTCGCAACTAGGAGGGACGCAGTATTTT
TRBV30,TRBD1,12,-,TRBJ1-3,CAWSDTGTAIYF,TGTGCCTGGAGTGATACAGGGACAGCCATATATTTT
TRBV28,TRBD2,15,-,TRBJ2-7,CASSALAGGRNEQYF,TGTGCCAGCAGTGCCCTGGCGGGAGGGCGGAACGAGCAGTACTTC
TRBV6-1,-,15,-,TRBJ2-6,CASSEGSSGANVLTF,TGTGCCAGCAGTGAGGGTAGCTCTGGGGCCAACGTCCTGACTTTC
TRBV6-1,TRBD1,15,-,TRBJ1-1,CASSSGQGYNTEAFF,TGTGCCAGCAGCTCGGGACAGGGATATAACACTGAAGCTTTCTTT